Shown below are 15 T cell receptor beta chains from a single sample sequenced in a study of cytomegalovirus exposure and HLA in healthy donors. The PCR ran on 60 Vbeta and 13 Jbeta primers. The repertoire was sequenced with immunoSEQ multiplex PCR; TCRdb's copy has only in-frame clones and lacks some. The sample includes about 190,000 clones, approximately 87% of them seen just once. The sample consisted of PBMCs. These receptors came from a young man in good health and CMV-seronegative.

The J gene is TRBJ1-5, the V gene TRBV4-2; no clear D. Germline V gives CDR1 LGHNA, CDR2 YNFKEQ. There are 18 residues in the CDR3. The germline V and J ends were trimmed by 0 bases and 2 bases, with 17 bases remaining between them. CDR3 region: CASSQESVGASGNQPQHF. The DNA of the CDR3 is TGTGCCAGCAGCCAAGAGTCGGTCGGAGCCAGTGGCAATCAGCCCCAGCATTTT.

The chain uses TRBV28 and TRBJ1-5; D gene uncertain. The CDR3 contains 14 residues. The germline V gene has CDR1 MDHEN and CDR2 SYDVKM. Trimming cost V 5 bases and J 1 base, with 9 bases left between them. CDR3 region: CASSPGRSNQPQHF. In DNA form, the CDR3 reads TGTGCCAGCAGTCCGGGAAGGAGCAATCAGCCCCAGCATTTT.

V usage is TRBV28 and J usage is TRBJ1-5; D is possibly TRBD1 (5 bases). Germline V gene lookup returns CDR1 MDHEN and CDR2 SYDVKM. The V end lost 5 bases, the J end lost 4 bases, and 15 bases lay between the germline ends. The CDR3 length is 15 residues. CDR3 sequence reads: CASSAAWGGNQPQHF. CDR3 nucleotide sequence: TGTGCCAGCAGTGCTGCGTGGGGGGGAAATCAGCCCCAGCATTTT.

The chain employs TRBV6-5 and TRBJ1-2, with D possibly being TRBD1 (6 bases). The V gene's germline CDR1 is MNHEY and CDR2 SVGAGI. CDR3 length: 15 residues. V shed 6 bases and J shed 5 bases, with 19 bases lying between them. CDR3 region: CASSSRGLETYGYTF. The CDR3 nucleotides are TGTGCCAGCAGCTCCAGGGGTTTAGAAACTTATGGCTACACCTTC.

For the CDR3, the DNA is TGCGCCAGCAGTCCGCCGACTAGCGGGGGACGAAATACGCAGTATTTT. Residues: CASSPPTSGGRNTQYF. This chain links TRBV10-1 with TRBJ2-3; 12 positions match TRBD2. The trim removed 5 bases at V and 7 bases at J, leaving 10 bases unmatched. The CDR3 has 16 amino acids. Germline V CDR1 and CDR2: WNHNN, SYGVQD (reference sequence).

This chain links TRBV7-2 with TRBJ1-2; 7 positions match TRBD1. The CDR3 consists of 16 residues. V was clipped by 1 base and J by 8 bases; unmatched bases: 13. CDR1 is SGHTA and CDR2 is FQGNSA in the germline V gene. Here the CDR3 reads CASSLVNEGTGDGYTF. In DNA form, the CDR3 reads TGTGCCAGCAGCTTAGTAAATGAGGGTACAGGGGACGGCTACACCTTC.

V usage is TRBV28 and J usage is TRBJ1-1; no clear D gene. CDR1 and CDR2 from the germline V gene are MDHEN and SYDVKM. Trimming removed 2 bases from V and 5 bases from J, with 6 bases in between. The CDR3 extends over 12 amino acids. The CDR3 DNA sequence: TGTGCCAGCAGTTTAATCGTGACTGAAGCTTTCTTT. Protein product: CASSLIVTEAFF. Together with reference TRBV28 and TRBJ1-1, the CDR3 gives the full variable domain: DVKVTQSSRYLVKRTGEKVFLECVQDMDHENMFWYRQDPGLGLRLIYFSYDVKMKEKGDIPEGYSVSREKKERFSLILESASTNQTSMYLCASSLIVTEAFFGQGTRLTVV.

The count of this clone is one. V gene TRBV29-1 combines with J gene TRBJ2-3, with 11 nucleotides matching TRBD2. V was clipped by 4 bases and J by 2 bases; unmatched bases: 8. The CDR3 covers 16 residues. CDR1 is SQVTM, CDR2 ANQGSEA, per germline. In nucleotides, the CDR3 is TGCAGCGTTGGGACTAGCGGGTCTATATTCACAGATACGCAGTATTTT. Translating it yields CSVGTSGSIFTDTQYF.

To note about this clone: Germline and junction disagree at one end, which may indicate a read error. The chain combines TRBV4-2 with TRBJ1-3; tentatively, D is TRBD1 (6 bases). Germline-derived CDR1 and CDR2 are LGHNA and YNFKEQ. The CDR3 consists of 17 residues. The CDR3, as DNA: TGTGCCAGCAGCAAAGAATTACAGGGAACCTCTGGAAACACCATATATTTT. Amino acid sequence: CASSKELQGTSGNTIYF.

V gene TRBV7-2 combines with J gene TRBJ2-7; 9 nucleotides align to TRBD1. CDR1 and CDR2 (germline): SGHTA, FQGNSA. The J segment lost 4 bases and the V segment lost 9 bases, leaving 7 bases of the junction unmatched. This CDR3 region has 13 residues. The CDR3 sequence is CASGQGSWYEQYF. CDR3 nucleotides: TGTGCCAGTGGACAGGGGAGTTGGTACGAGCAGTACTTC. Variable domain in full (rest from reference TRBV7-2 and TRBJ2-7): GAGVSQSPSNKVTEKGKDVELRCDPISGHTALYWYRQSLGQGLEFLIYFQGNSAPDKSGLPSDRFSAERTGGSVSTLTIQRTQQEDSAVYLCASGQGSWYEQYFGPGTRLTVT.

CDR3 amino acids: CASSDNPLLTASTDTQYF. The CDR3, as DNA: TGCGCCAGCAGTGATAACCCCCTGCTGACAGCCAGCACAGATACGCAGTATTTT. The rearrangement joins TRBV10-1 to TRBJ2-3, with D maybe TRBD1 (5 bases). Per the germline V gene, CDR1 is WNHNN and CDR2 is SYGVQD (reference sequence). Trimming cost V 3 bases and J 0 bases, with 19 bases left between them. This CDR3 is built from 18 residues.

V usage is TRBV5-5 and J usage is TRBJ2-7; D might be TRBD1 (5 bases). The germline CDR1 and CDR2 sequences are SGHKS and YYEKEE (reference sequence). V was clipped by 5 bases and J by 6 bases, with 15 bases between them. The CDR3 totals 13 residues. CDR3 in amino acids: CASSKDIRGEQYF. CDR3 DNA: TGTGCCAGCAGTAAGGACATACGAGGCGAGCAGTACTTC.

The chain is built from TRBV14 and TRBJ2-3; D not resolved. Germline CDR1 is SGHDN and CDR2 is FVKESK. The ends were cut back, 6 bases at V and 6 bases at J, with 13 bases in the middle. The length of the CDR3 is 13 residues. For the CDR3, the DNA is TGTGCCAGCAGGAGCCTCCACTGGGATACGCAGTATTTT. Its protein product is CASRSLHWDTQYF.

This chain links TRBV6-5 with TRBJ2-7, with a tentative D call TRBD1 (5 bases). Trimming removed 2 bases from V and 4 bases from J, with 12 bases in between. This CDR3 comprises 14 residues. Germline lookup yields CDR1 MNHEY and CDR2 SVGAGI. CDR3 sequence reads: CASSYIPGQYEQYF. As DNA, the CDR3 is TGTGCCAGCAGTTACATCCCAGGGCAGTACGAGCAGTACTTC.

V usage is TRBV5-1 and J usage is TRBJ1-1; TRBD1 matches 9 bases. The CDR3 has 15 residues. V dropped 4 bases and J dropped 5; count of bases not matched to a gene: 9. Germline lookup yields CDR1 SGHRS and CDR2 YFSETQ. The CDR3 reads CASSPRTGVGTEAFF. The CDR3 DNA reads as TGCGCCAGCAGCCCGAGGACAGGGGTCGGTACTGAAGCTTTCTTT.